This passage covers 6 T cell receptor beta chains from one sample sequenced in a study of cytomegalovirus exposure and HLA in healthy donors. Researchers ran the PCR with 60 Vbeta and 13 Jbeta primers. TCRdb's copy holds only in-frame clones and misses some; the assay was immunoSEQ multiplex PCR. The sample carries about 150,000 clones, roughly 78% recorded once. Sequencing input: PBMCs. These receptor sequences come from a woman in her fifties or sixties in good health and CMV-seropositive.

This rearrangement joins TRBV7-9 to TRBJ1-5, with D unresolved. There are 15 residues in the CDR3. V lost 11 bases to trimming and J lost 0 bases, with 17 bases between them. Germline V gene sequence: CDR1 SEHNR, CDR2 FQNEAQ (reference sequence). CDR3 sequence (DNA): TGTGCCGTTTCGTTGAACAGTCCTAGCAATCAGCCCCAGCATTTT. Translating it yields CAVSLNSPSNQPQHF.

This chain uses TRBV12-5 with TRBJ2-6; D not certain. The CDR3 has 15 residues. The V gene lost 0 bases and the J gene lost 2 bases, with 5 bases spanning the gap. Germline assignment: CDR1 LGHNT and CDR2 FRNRAP. This CDR3 reads CASGLVITGANVLTF. CDR3 in DNA: TGTGCTAGTGGTTTGGTAATTACTGGGGCCAACGTCCTGACTTTC.

The J gene is TRBJ2-5, the V gene TRBV30; weak D call: TRBD1 (5 bases). V dropped 7 bases and J dropped 2 bases, with 11 bases sitting between them. From germline, CDR1 is GTSNPN and CDR2 SVGIG (reference sequence). This CDR3 has 12 residues. DNA of the CDR3: TGTGCCTATAAAAGGGGACAAGAGACCCAGTACTTC. Protein: CAYKRGQETQYF.

This clone was picked up one time. This sequence joins TRBV6-5 and TRBJ1-1, with 7 bases lining up with TRBD1. The junction had 6 bases not matched to a gene; V was cut back by 5 bases and J by 3 bases. Germline-derived CDR1 and CDR2 are MNHEY and SVGAGI. The CDR3 runs 14 residues. CDR3 sequence: CASSVRQGDTEAFF. The CDR3, as DNA: TGTGCCAGCAGTGTGCGACAGGGCGACACTGAAGCTTTCTTT.

J is TRBJ2-1 and V is TRBV5-1, with 13 bases lining up with TRBD2. V lost 2 bases, J lost 5 bases, and 1 base stayed unmatched. This CDR3 spans 15 amino acids. In germline, CDR1 is SGHRS, CDR2 YFSETQ. In DNA, the CDR3 is TGCGCCAGCAGCTTAGGACTAGCGGGGGACAATGAGCAGTTCTTC. It encodes CASSLGLAGDNEQFF.

The gene calls are TRBV4-1 and TRBJ1-1, with D possibly TRBD1 on 6 matching bases. The CDR3 contains 16 residues. The V end lost 0 bases, the J end lost 5 bases, and 16 bases lay between the germline ends. CDR1 is MGHRA and CDR2 is YSYEKL in the germline V gene. CDR3 in amino acids: CASSQEWTVPGTEAFF. Here the CDR3 DNA reads TGCGCCAGCAGCCAAGAGTGGACAGTTCCGGGGACTGAAGCTTTCTTT.